The present TCR beta chain was sequenced within a study of shared clonotypes between healthy human individuals. Study-wide points: Specimens sampled were limited to blood, with tissue repertoires likely differing.

Worth noting for this clone: Antigen unknown.

The germline V gene has CDR1 MNHEY and CDR2 SMNVEV (reference sequence). V was pared by 3 bases and J by 10 bases, with 15 bases between. CDR3 length: 14 residues. Clones were sequenced by immunoSEQ multiplex PCR, and TCRdb holds only the in-frame ones, with some missing. The data show fewer than 2.5 million clones, 80% to 95% seen once. Specimen: naive CD4+ T cells from PBMCs. The subset was: CD45RA+ positively selected. V and J are TRBV27 and TRBJ1-4, with D unresolved. The TCR was taken from a man aged 18 to 30 in good health. Some clones in this sample may be carry-over from other donors' samples. This CDR3 is CASSFQFQLGKLFF. CDR3 bases: TGTGCCAGCAGTTTCCAATTTCAGTTAGGAAAACTGTTTTTT.